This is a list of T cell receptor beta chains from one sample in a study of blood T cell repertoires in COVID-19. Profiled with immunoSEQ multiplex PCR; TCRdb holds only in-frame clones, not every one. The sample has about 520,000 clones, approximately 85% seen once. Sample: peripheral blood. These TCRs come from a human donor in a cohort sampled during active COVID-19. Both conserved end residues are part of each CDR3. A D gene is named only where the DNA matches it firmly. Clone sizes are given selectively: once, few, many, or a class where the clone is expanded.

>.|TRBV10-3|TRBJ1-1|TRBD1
CAISESRARGWTEAFF
TGTGCCATCAGTGAGTCACGGGCCAGGGGGTGGACTGAAGCTTTCTTT
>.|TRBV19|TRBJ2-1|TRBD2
CASSMGTSASDEQFF
TGTGCCAGTAGTATGGGGACTAGTGCCTCGGACGAGCAGTTCTTC
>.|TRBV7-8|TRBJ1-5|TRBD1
CASSLGGTAVQPQHF
TGTGCCAGCAGCTTAGGTGGGACAGCCGTTCAGCCCCAGCATTTT
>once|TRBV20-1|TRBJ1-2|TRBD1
CSASLDRGDWDGYTF
TGCAGTGCTAGTTTGGACAGGGGGGATTGGGATGGCTACACCTTC
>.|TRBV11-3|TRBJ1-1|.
CASSLSGNTEAFF
TGTGCCAGCAGCTTATCGGGGAACACTGAAGCTTTCTTT
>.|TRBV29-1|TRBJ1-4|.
CSVPYWTANRGSNEKLFF
TGCAGCGTCCCGTATTGGACAGCAAATAGGGGGAGTAATGAAAAACTGTTTTTT
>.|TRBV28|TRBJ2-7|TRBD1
CASILGTGGSYEQYF
TGTGCCAGCATATTAGGGACAGGTGGCTCCTACGAGCAGTACTTC
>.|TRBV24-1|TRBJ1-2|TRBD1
CATSDPGQGGFNYGYTF
TGTGCCACCAGTGACCCCGGACAGGGAGGATTTAACTATGGCTACACCTTC
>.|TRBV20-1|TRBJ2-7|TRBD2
CSASPGLGELEQYF
TGCAGTGCTAGTCCGGGACTAGGGGAGCTCGAGCAGTACTTC
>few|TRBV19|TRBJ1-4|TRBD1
CASSYRDRGYDEKLFF
TGTGCCAGTAGTTACCGAGACAGGGGATACGATGAAAAACTGTTTTTT
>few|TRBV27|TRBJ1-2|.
CASSLGGGFWGYTF
TGTGCCAGCAGTTTAGGGGGGGGTTTTTGGGGCTACACCTTC
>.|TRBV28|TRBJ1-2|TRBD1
CASTRDRGGYGYTF
TGTGCCAGTACCCGGGACAGGGGGGGCTATGGCTACACCTTC
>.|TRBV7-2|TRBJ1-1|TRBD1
CASRTGLNTEAFF
TGTGCCAGTCGGACAGGGTTGAACACTGAAGCTTTCTTT
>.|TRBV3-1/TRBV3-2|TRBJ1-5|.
CASSQGGGQPQHF
TGTGCCAGCAGCCAAGGGGGGGGTCAGCCCCAGCATTTT
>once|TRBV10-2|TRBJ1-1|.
CASSEGPGPEAFF
TGCGCCAGCAGTGAGGGTCCTGGGCCTGAAGCTTTCTTT
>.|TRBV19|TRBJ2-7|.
CASSGGVEQYF
TGTGCCAGTAGTGGCGGGGTGGAGCAGTACTTC
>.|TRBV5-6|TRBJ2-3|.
CASSFLPLEDTQYF
TGTGCCAGCAGCTTTCTACCCTTAGAAGATACGCAGTATTTT
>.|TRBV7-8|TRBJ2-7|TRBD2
CASSPRTSGSSYEQYF
TGTGCCAGCAGCCCACGGACTAGCGGGAGCTCCTACGAGCAGTACTTC
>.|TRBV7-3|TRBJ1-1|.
CASNRQRTEAFF
TGTGCCAGCAACCGACAGAGGACTGAAGCTTTCTTT
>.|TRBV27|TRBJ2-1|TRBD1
CASNTFRGQGANEQFF
TGTGCCAGCAACACCTTCAGGGGCCAGGGGGCGAATGAGCAGTTCTTC
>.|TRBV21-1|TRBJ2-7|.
CASSKKEPIDF
TGTGCCAGCAGCAAAAAAGAGCCTATAGACTTC
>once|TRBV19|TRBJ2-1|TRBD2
CASSISRGSVEQFF
TGTGCCAGTAGTATATCTCGCGGGAGTGTTGAGCAGTTCTTC
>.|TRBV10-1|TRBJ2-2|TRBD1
CATSGQGVNTGELFF
TGCGCCACCTCCGGACAGGGAGTTAACACCGGGGAGCTGTTTTTT
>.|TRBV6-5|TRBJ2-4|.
CASSNMGGVGIQYF
TGTGCCAGCAGCAATATGGGAGGAGTCGGCATTCAGTACTTC
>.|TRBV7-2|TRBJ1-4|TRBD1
CASSSDRGPGEKLFF
TGTGCCAGCAGCTCAGACAGGGGGCCAGGGGAAAAACTGTTTTTT
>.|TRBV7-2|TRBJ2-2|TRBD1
CASSRTGGNTGELFF
TGTGCCAGCAGCCGGACAGGGGGCAACACCGGGGAGCTGTTTTTT
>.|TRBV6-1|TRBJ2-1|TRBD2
CASSVRLAGGPGTEQFF
TGTGCCAGCAGTGTACGGCTAGCGGGAGGGCCGGGGACTGAGCAGTTCTTC
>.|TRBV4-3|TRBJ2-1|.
CASSQDLRDEQFF
TGCGCCAGCAGCCAAGATTTAAGAGATGAGCAGTTCTTC
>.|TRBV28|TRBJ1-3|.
CASRAQGSGNTIYF
TGTGCCAGCAGGGCACAGGGCTCTGGAAACACCATATATTTT
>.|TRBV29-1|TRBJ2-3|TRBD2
CSVDPSGGTDTQYF
TGCAGCGTTGACCCTAGCGGAGGCACAGATACGCAGTATTTT
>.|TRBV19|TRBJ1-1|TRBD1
CASRSGTGGRNTEAFF
TGTGCCAGTAGGTCAGGGACAGGGGGCAGGAACACTGAAGCTTTCTTT
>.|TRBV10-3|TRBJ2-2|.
CAISKPTAANTGELFF
TGTGCCATCAGTAAGCCGACTGCCGCCAACACCGGGGAGCTGTTTTTT
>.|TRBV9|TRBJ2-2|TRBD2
CASSVGLAGGTGELFF
TGTGCCAGCAGCGTAGGGCTAGCGGGAGGGACCGGGGAGCTGTTTTTT
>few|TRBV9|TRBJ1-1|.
CASSVGEGTGHMNTEAFF
TGTGCCAGCAGCGTAGGAGAGGGCACCGGTCATATGAACACTGAAGCTTTCTTT
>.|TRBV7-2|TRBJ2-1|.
CASSLDSGSYNEQFF
TGTGCCAGCAGCTTGGACTCGGGGAGCTACAATGAGCAGTTCTTC
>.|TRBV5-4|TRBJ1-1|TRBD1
CASSLGLSTGTETEAFF
TGTGCCAGCAGCTTGGGCCTTTCAACCGGGACAGAAACTGAAGCTTTCTTT
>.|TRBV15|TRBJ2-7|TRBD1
CATSRETGFYEQYF
TGTGCCACCAGCAGGGAGACAGGGTTCTACGAGCAGTACTTC
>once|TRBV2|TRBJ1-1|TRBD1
CASSERRTGAGTEAFF
TGTGCCAGCAGCGAGCGACGAACAGGGGCGGGCACTGAAGCTTTCTTT
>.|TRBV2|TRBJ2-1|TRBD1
CASRGTASSYNEQFF
TGTGCCAGCAGGGGGACAGCCAGCTCCTACAATGAGCAGTTCTTC
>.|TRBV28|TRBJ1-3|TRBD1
CASSLNRGTGNTIYF
TGTGCCAGCAGTTTAAACAGGGGAACTGGAAACACCATATATTTT
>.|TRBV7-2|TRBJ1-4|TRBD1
CASSPRTGPATNEKLFF
TGTGCCAGCAGCCCCCGGACAGGGCCCGCAACTAATGAAAAACTGTTTTTT
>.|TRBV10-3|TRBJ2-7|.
CAISDIGTQNTFYEQYF
TGTGCCATCAGTGATATAGGGACACAGAACACCTTCTACGAGCAGTACTTC
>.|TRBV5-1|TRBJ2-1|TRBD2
CASSSRLAGKDEQFF
TGCGCCAGCAGCTCAAGACTAGCGGGAAAGGATGAGCAGTTCTTC
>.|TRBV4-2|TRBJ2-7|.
CASSQDRTTISYEQYF
TGTGCCAGCAGCCAAGATAGGACTACGATCTCCTACGAGCAGTACTTC
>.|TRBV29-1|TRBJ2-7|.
CSVDGGNGAYEQYF
TGCAGCGTTGATGGGGGGAACGGCGCCTACGAGCAGTACTTC
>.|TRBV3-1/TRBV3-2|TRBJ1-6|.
CASSQDEGSSYNSPLHF
TGTGCCAGCAGCCAAGATGAGGGTAGCTCCTATAATTCACCCCTCCACTTT